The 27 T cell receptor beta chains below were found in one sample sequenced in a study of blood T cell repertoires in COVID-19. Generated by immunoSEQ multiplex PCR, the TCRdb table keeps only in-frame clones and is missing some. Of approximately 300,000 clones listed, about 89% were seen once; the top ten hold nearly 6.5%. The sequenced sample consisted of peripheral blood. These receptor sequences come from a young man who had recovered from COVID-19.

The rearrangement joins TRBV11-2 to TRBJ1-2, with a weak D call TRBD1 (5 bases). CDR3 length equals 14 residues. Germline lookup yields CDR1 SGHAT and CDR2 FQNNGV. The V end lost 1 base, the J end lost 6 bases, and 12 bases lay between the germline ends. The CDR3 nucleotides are TGTGCCAGCAGCTTAGCCGGCAGGGAAGATGGCTACACCTTC. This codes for CASSLAGREDGYTF. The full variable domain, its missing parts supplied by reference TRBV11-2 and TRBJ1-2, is EAGVAQSPRYKIIEKRQSVAFWCNPISGHATLYWYQQILGQGPKLLIQFQNNGVVDDSQLPKDRFSAERLKGVDSTLKIQPAKLEDSAVYLCASSLAGREDGYTFGSGTRLTVV.

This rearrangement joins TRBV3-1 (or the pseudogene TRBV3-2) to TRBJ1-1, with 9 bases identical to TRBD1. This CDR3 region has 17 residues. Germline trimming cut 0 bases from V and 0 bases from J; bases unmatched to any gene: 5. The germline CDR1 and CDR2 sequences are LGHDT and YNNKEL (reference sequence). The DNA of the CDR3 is TGTGCCAGCAGCCAAGATGGGGACAGGGAATTGAACACTGAAGCTTTCTTT. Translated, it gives CASSQDGDRELNTEAFF.

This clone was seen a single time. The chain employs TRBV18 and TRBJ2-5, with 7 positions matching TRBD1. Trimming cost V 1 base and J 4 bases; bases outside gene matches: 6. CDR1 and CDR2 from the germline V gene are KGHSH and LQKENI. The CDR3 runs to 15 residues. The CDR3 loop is CASSPQGAGGETQYF. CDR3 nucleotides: TGTGCCAGCTCACCACAGGGGGCCGGCGGAGAGACCCAGTACTTC.

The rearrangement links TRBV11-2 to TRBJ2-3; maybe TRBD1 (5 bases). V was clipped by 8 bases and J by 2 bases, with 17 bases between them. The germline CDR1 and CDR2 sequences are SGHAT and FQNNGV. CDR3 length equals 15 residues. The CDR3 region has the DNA TGTGCCAGCCGAGCCGGATGGGGCCCCACAGATACGCAGTATTTT. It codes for CASRAGWGPTDTQYF.

CDR3 sequence (DNA): TGCAGCGTTGAGAGTAAGACAGGCCGACAGGGCTATGGCTACACCTTC. Its translation is CSVESKTGRQGYGYTF. The rearrangement joins TRBV29-1 to TRBJ1-2; TRBD1 matches at 7 bases. This CDR3 region has 16 residues. J was trimmed by 4 bases and V by 3 bases; bases with no gene match: 14. CDR1 is SQVTM, CDR2 ANQGSEA, per germline.

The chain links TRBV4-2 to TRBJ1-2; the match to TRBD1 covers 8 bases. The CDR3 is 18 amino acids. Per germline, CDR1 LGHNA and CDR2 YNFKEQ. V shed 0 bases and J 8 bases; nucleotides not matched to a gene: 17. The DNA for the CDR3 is TGTGCCAGCAGCCAAGATCTGCAGACAGGGGTGTTATCGCGAGGCTACACCTTC. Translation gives CASSQDLQTGVLSRGYTF.

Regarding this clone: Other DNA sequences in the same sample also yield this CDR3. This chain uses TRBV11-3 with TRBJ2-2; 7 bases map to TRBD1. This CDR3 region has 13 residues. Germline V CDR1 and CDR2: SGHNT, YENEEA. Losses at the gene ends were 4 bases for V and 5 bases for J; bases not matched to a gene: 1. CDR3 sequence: CASSSQGTGELFF. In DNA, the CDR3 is TGTGCCAGCAGCTCACAGGGGACCGGGGAGCTGTTTTTT.

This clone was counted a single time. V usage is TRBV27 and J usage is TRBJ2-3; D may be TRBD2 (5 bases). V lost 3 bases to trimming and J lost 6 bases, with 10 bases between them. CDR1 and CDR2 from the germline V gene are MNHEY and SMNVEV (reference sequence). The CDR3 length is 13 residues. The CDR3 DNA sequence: TGTGCCAGCAGTTTGGGAGTTGGGGATACGCAGTATTTT. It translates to CASSLGVGDTQYF.

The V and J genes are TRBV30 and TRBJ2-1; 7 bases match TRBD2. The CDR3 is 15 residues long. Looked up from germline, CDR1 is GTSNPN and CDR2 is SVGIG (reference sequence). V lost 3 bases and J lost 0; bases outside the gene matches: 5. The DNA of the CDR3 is TGTGCCTGGAGCCCGAGCGGGACCTCCTACAATGAGCAGTTCTTC. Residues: CAWSPSGTSYNEQFF.

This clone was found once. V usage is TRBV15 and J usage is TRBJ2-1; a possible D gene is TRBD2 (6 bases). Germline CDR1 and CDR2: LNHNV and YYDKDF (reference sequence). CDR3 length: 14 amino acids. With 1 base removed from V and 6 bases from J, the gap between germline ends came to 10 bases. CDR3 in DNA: TGTGCCACCAGCAGAGTGGCTAGCGCCAATGAGCAGTTCTTC. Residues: CATSRVASANEQFF.

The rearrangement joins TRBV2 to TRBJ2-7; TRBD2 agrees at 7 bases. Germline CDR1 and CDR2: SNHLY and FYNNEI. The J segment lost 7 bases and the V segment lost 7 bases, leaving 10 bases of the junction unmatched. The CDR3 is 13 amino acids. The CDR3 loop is CASTPVPRGEQYF. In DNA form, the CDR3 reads TGTGCCAGCACCCCGGTCCCGCGGGGGGAGCAGTACTTC.

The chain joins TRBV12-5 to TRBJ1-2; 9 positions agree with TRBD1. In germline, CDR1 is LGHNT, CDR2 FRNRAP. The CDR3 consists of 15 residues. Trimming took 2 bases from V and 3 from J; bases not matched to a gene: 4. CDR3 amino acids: CASGLPQGADYGYTF. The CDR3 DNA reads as TGTGCTAGTGGTTTGCCACAGGGGGCCGACTATGGCTACACCTTC.

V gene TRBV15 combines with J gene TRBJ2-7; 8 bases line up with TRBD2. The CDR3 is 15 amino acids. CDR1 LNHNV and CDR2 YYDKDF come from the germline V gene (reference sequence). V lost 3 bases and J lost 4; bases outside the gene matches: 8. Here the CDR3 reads CATSRGGSGGYEQYF. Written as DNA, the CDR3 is TGTGCCACCAGCAGGGGGGGCAGCGGGGGATACGAGCAGTACTTC.

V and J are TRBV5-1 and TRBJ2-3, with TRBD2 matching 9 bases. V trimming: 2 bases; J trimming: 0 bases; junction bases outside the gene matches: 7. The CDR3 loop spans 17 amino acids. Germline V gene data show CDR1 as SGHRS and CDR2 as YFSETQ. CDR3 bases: TGCGCCAGCAGCTTTGCCAGCGGGGGGACTAGCACAGATACGCAGTATTTT. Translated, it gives CASSFASGGTSTDTQYF.

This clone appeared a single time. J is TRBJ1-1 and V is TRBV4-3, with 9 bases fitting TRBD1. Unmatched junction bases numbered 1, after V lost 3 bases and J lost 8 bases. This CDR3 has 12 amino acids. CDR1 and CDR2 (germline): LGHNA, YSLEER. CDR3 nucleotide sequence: TGCGCCAGCAGCCACGGACAGGGGGAAGCTTTCTTT. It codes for CASSHGQGEAFF.

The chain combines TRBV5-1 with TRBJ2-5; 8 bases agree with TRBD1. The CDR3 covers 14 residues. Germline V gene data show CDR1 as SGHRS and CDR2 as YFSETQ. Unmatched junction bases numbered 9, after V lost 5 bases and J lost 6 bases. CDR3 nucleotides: TGCGCCAGCAGACCCGGACAGGGCAGCCAGACCCAGTACTTC. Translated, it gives CASRPGQGSQTQYF.

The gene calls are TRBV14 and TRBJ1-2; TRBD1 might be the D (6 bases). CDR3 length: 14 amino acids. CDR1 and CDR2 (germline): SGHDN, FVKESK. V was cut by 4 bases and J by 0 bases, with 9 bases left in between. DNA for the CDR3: TGTGCCAGCAGCCCGGACAGTCCTAACTATGGCTACACCTTC. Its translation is CASSPDSPNYGYTF.

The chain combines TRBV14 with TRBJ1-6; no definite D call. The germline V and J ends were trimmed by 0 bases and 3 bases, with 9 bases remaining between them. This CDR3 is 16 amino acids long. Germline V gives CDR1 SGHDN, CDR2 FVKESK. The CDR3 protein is CASSQDSSLYNSPLHF. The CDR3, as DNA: TGTGCCAGCAGCCAAGATAGTAGCCTCTATAATTCACCCCTCCACTTT.

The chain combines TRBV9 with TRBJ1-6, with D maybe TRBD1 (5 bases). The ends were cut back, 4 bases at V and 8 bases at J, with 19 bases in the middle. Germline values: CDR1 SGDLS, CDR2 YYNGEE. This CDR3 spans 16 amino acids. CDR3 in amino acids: CASSPRGGRGDSPLHF. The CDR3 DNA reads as TGTGCCAGCAGCCCCCGGGGCGGCCGGGGGGATTCACCCCTCCACTTT.

The CDR3 here is CASSPATDLNYGYTF. The CDR3 region has the DNA TGTGCCAGCAGTCCAGCGACAGACCTAAACTATGGCTACACCTTC. The J gene is TRBJ1-2, the V gene TRBV28, with D possibly matching TRBD1 (5 bases). V gave up 5 bases and J gave up 2 bases, with 15 bases separating them. Germline assignment: CDR1 MDHEN and CDR2 SYDVKM. The CDR3 runs 15 residues.

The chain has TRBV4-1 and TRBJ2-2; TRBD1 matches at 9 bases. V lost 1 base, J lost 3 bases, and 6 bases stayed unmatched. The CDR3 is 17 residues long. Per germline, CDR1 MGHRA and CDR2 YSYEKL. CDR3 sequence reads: CASSQGRRDRDTGELFF. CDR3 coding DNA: TGCGCCAGCAGCCAAGGAAGAAGGGACAGGGACACCGGGGAGCTGTTTTTT.

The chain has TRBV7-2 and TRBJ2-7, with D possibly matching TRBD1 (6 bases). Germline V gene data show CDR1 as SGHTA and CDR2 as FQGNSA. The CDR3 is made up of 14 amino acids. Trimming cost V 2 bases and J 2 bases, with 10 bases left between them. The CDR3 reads CASSLTGSPYEQYF. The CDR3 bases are TGTGCCAGCAGCTTAACAGGGTCCCCCTACGAGCAGTACTTC.

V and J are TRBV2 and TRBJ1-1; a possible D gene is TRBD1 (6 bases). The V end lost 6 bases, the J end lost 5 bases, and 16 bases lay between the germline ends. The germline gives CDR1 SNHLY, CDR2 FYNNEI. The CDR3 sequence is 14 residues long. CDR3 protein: CASSLDPRGTEAFF. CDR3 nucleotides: TGTGCCAGCAGCTTGGACCCAAGGGGGACTGAAGCTTTCTTT.

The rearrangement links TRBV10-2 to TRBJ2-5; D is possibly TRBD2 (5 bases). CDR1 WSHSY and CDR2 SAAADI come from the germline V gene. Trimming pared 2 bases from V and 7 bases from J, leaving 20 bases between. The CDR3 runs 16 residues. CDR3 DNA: TGCGCCAGCAGTGAGCGGGCGCGAGGGCCCATAACGACCCAGTACTTC. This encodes CASSERARGPITTQYF.

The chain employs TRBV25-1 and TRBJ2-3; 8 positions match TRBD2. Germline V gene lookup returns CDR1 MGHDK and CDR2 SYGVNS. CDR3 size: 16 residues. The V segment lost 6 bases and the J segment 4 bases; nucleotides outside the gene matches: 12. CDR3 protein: CASRSNRGTRADTQYF. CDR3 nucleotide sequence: TGTGCCAGCAGGTCGAATAGGGGGACTAGGGCAGATACGCAGTATTTT. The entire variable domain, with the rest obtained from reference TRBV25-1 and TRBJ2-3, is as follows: EADIYQTPRYLVIGTGKKITLECSQTMGHDKMYWYQQDPGMELHLIHYSYGVNSTEKGDLSSESTVSRIRTEHFPLTLESARPSHTSQYLCASRSNRGTRADTQYFGPGTRLTVL.

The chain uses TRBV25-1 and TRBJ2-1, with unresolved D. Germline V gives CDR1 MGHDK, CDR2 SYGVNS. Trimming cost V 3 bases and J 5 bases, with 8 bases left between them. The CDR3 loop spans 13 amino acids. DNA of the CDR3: TGTGCCAGCAGTGAGCGACTTAACAATGAGCAGTTCTTC. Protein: CASSERLNNEQFF.

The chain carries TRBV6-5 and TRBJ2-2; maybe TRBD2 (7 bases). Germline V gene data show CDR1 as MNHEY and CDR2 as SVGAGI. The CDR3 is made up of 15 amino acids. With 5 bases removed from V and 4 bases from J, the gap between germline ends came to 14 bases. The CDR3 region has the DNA TGTGCCAGCAGTCGGGGAGGGGGGGTCACCGGGGAGCTGTTTTTT. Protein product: CASSRGGGVTGELFF.